Listed below are T cell receptor beta chains from one sample, sequenced in a study of cytomegalovirus exposure and HLA in healthy donors. Assay: immunoSEQ multiplex PCR; the TCRdb copy retains only in-frame clones and omits some. The sample records approximately 150,000 clones, 77% being singletons. Specimen: PBMCs. These receptors all stem from a male donor in good health and CMV-seropositive. The CDR3 runs from the conserved cysteine through the conserved F or W. D genes are given only for firm matches. Only some rows state a clone size, as once, few, many or a class for expanded clones.

-	TRBJ1-2	TRBV6-5	few	CASSPLGAYGYTF	TGTGCCAGCAGCCCCTTAGGAGCCTATGGCTACACCTTC
-	TRBJ1-2	TRBV6-1	-	CASSEQGIHPYGYTF	TGTGCCAGCAGCGAACAGGGAATTCACCCCTATGGCTACACCTTC
TRBD1	TRBJ2-5	TRBV9	-	CASSLSGTGYETQYF	TGTGCCAGCAGCCTATCCGGGACAGGGTACGAGACCCAGTACTTC
TRBD1	TRBJ2-2	TRBV5-4	-	CASSSRPGQGSGELFF	TGTGCCAGCAGCTCGAGACCGGGACAGGGCTCCGGGGAGCTGTTTTTT
-	TRBJ1-1	TRBV5-1	-	CASSFSRGNTEAFF	TGCGCCAGCAGCTTTTCCAGGGGGAACACTGAAGCTTTCTTT
TRBD2	TRBJ2-7	TRBV2	once	CASNSGRGGRYEQYF	TGTGCCAGCAACTCCGGGCGGGGGGGCAGGTACGAGCAGTACTTC
-	TRBJ1-3	TRBV15	few	CATSRGRVSGNTIYF	TGTGCCACCAGCAGAGGACGGGTGTCTGGAAACACCATATATTTT
-	TRBJ2-7	TRBV5-1	few	CASSLAGGQGGYEQYF	TGCGCCAGCAGCTTGGCCGGAGGGCAGGGGGGCTACGAGCAGTACTTC
-	TRBJ1-1	TRBV7-2	-	CASSLFFAGANTEAFF	TGTGCCAGCAGCTTATTTTTTGCAGGGGCGAACACTGAAGCTTTCTTT
-	TRBJ2-3	TRBV5-4	few	CASSLGGREDTQYF	TGTGCCAGCAGCTTGGGAGGTCGGGAAGATACGCAGTATTTT
-	TRBJ1-2	TRBV6-5	-	CASSYNQIYGYTF	TGTGCCAGCAGTTACAATCAGATCTATGGCTACACCTTC
TRBD2	TRBJ2-3	TRBV6-1	-	CASSEAGRGRGFTDTQYF	TGTGCCAGCAGTGAAGCAGGGAGAGGGCGGGGGTTCACAGATACGCAGTATTTT
-	TRBJ1-4	TRBV4-1	-	CASSQEFSEKLFF	TGCGCCAGCAGCCAAGAATTTTCGGAAAAACTGTTTTTT
TRBD1	TRBJ1-4	TRBV4-3	-	CASSQGGQPGREKLFF	TGCGCCAGCAGCCAGGGGGGACAGCCGGGTAGGGAAAAACTGTTTTTT
TRBD2	TRBJ2-5	TRBV4-1	-	CASSRAGVGETQYF	TGCGCCAGCAGCCGGGCGGGGGTTGGAGAGACCCAGTACTTC
TRBD1	TRBJ1-3	TRBV7-9	-	CASSLYPKGTGTGNTIYF	TGTGCCAGCAGCTTATACCCGAAGGGGACAGGGACTGGAAACACCATATATTTT
TRBD1	TRBJ1-2	TRBV4-3	-	CASSLRTGGYGYTF	TGCGCCAGCAGCCTTCGGACAGGGGGCTATGGCTACACCTTC
TRBD1	TRBJ2-2	TRBV5-1	-	CASSWTGRTGELFF	TGCGCCAGCAGTTGGACAGGGAGGACCGGGGAGCTGTTTTTT
TRBD2	TRBJ2-1	TRBV2	-	CASVTSLSSYNEQFF	TGTGCCAGCGTGACTAGCCTGAGCTCCTACAATGAGCAGTTCTTC
TRBD1	TRBJ2-1	TRBV2	-	CASHGQGSSYNEQFF	TGTGCCAGCCACGGACAGGGTAGCTCCTACAATGAGCAGTTCTTC
-	TRBJ1-6	TRBV9	-	CASSVSGSYNSPLHF	TGTGCCAGCAGCGTCAGCGGGTCCTATAATTCACCCCTCCACTTT
TRBD1	TRBJ2-2	TRBV2	-	CASSRQGDTGELFF	TGTGCCAGCAGCAGACAGGGCGACACCGGGGAGCTGTTTTTT
-	TRBJ2-7	TRBV7-9	-	CAGGEGGATYEQYF	TGTGCCGGTGGGGAAGGCGGGGCAACCTACGAGCAGTACTTC
-	TRBJ1-2	TRBV30	-	CAWSQQGNYGYTF	TGTGCCTGGAGTCAACAGGGAAACTATGGCTACACCTTC
TRBD2	TRBJ2-3	TRBV5-4	-	CASSPRTSGGDTQYF	TGTGCCAGCAGCCCGCGGACTAGCGGGGGGGATACGCAGTATTTT
-	TRBJ1-2	TRBV7-9	-	CASSTDRSNYGYTF	TGTGCCAGCAGCACAGACAGATCTAACTATGGCTACACCTTC
-	TRBJ1-6	TRBV25-1	-	CASKWGDNSPLHF	TGTGCCAGCAAGTGGGGGGATAATTCACCCCTCCACTTT
TRBD1	TRBJ1-2	TRBV25-1	once	CASSEYAGTGDGYTF	TGTGCCAGCAGTGAATACGCCGGGACAGGGGATGGCTACACCTTC
-	TRBJ2-7	TRBV10-3	-	CAISAEHGTFSGYEQYF	TGTGCCATCAGTGCTGAACACGGGACTTTTTCGGGCTACGAGCAGTACTTC
-	TRBJ1-2	TRBV7-8	-	CASSLAKERGDF	TGTGCCAGCAGCTTAGCAAAGGAGCGGGGAGACTTC
-	TRBJ1-5	TRBV21-1	-	CASMPTPPGNSNQPQHF	TGTGCCAGCATGCCCACCCCCCCCGGGAATAGCAATCAGCCCCAGCATTTT
-	TRBJ2-2	TRBV5-4	-	CASSLGGGGAITGELFF	TGTGCCAGCAGCTTGGGGGGTGGGGGGGCGATCACCGGGGAGCTGTTTTTT
-	TRBJ2-5	TRBV12-5	-	CASGTGQKETQYF	TGTGCTAGTGGAACTGGACAGAAAGAGACCCAGTACTTC
TRBD1	TRBJ1-6	TRBV5-6	-	CASSSLGDRGRNSPLHF	TGTGCCAGCAGCTCATTAGGGGACAGGGGGCGGAATTCACCCCTCCACTTT
-	TRBJ2-2	TRBV7-3	-	CASSKQPDGELFF	TGTGCCAGCAGCAAACAGCCGGACGGGGAGCTGTTTTTT
-	TRBJ2-2	TRBV2	-	CASAGTKIGELFF	TGTGCCAGCGCCGGGACAAAGATTGGGGAGCTGTTTTTT
-	TRBJ1-1	TRBV7-9	few	CASSTTENTEAFF	TGTGCCAGCAGCACCACAGAGAACACTGAAGCTTTCTTT
TRBD1	TRBJ2-1	TRBV29-1	-	CSVDPTGVYNEQFF	TGCAGCGTAGACCCGACAGGGGTCTACAATGAGCAGTTCTTC
-	TRBJ1-2	TRBV7-2	-	CASSLAGGTTRGYTF	TGTGCCAGCAGCTTAGCGGGGGGGACCACACGCGGCTACACCTTC
TRBD2	TRBJ2-3	TRBV27	-	CASSSPGLAGATDTQYF	TGTGCCAGCAGTTCTCCGGGACTAGCGGGTGCGACAGATACGCAGTATTTT
-	TRBJ2-7	TRBV7-9	-	CASSLSPGHHYEQYF	TGTGCCAGCAGCTTATCCCCGGGACACCACTACGAGCAGTACTTC
TRBD1	TRBJ1-3	TRBV5-1	-	CASSGTGGRAGNTIYF	TGCGCCAGCAGCGGGACAGGGGGTAGGGCTGGAAACACCATATATTTT
TRBD1	TRBJ2-7	TRBV7-9	-	CSSSLGQAYEQYF	TGTTCCAGCAGCCTGGGACAGGCCTACGAGCAGTACTTC
-	TRBJ1-5	TRBV6-5	few	CASSYSGGFNQPQHF	TGTGCCAGCAGTTACTCTGGGGGGTTCAATCAGCCCCAGCATTTT
TRBD1	TRBJ2-1	TRBV4-2	-	CASSQSHGQGVFGEFF	TGTGCCAGCAGCCAGAGCCATGGACAGGGGGTTTTCGGAGAGTTCTTC
-	TRBJ1-1	TRBV19	-	CASSSDPGGNTEAFF	TGTGCCAGTAGTTCCGATCCGGGGGGAAACACTGAAGCTTTCTTT
TRBD2	TRBJ2-3	TRBV9	-	CASSVEAGGADTQYF	TGTGCCAGCAGCGTAGAGGCGGGGGGGGCAGATACGCAGTATTTT
-	TRBJ1-5	TRBV19	-	CASSGQISNQPQHF	TGTGCCAGTAGCGGACAGATTAGCAATCAGCCCCAGCATTTT
-	TRBJ1-2	TRBV5-6	-	CASSFGGSPNYGYTF	TGTGCCAGCAGCTTCGGGGGATCCCCTAACTATGGCTACACCTTC
-	TRBJ1-2	TRBV13	-	CASSSNGQTSDYGYTF	TGTGCCAGCAGCTCAAACGGACAGACCTCTGACTATGGCTACACCTTC
-	TRBJ2-7	TRBV6-5	-	CASSRDNSYEQYF	TGTGCCAGCAGTCGGGACAACTCCTACGAGCAGTACTTC
-	TRBJ1-2	TRBV7-9	-	CASSLSTNYGYTF	TGTGCCAGCAGCCTTAGTACTAACTATGGCTACACCTTC
-	TRBJ1-4	TRBV4-1	-	CASSQDVRGSNEKLFF	TGCGCCAGCAGCCAAGACGTAAGGGGGTCTAATGAAAAACTGTTTTTT
-	TRBJ1-1	TRBV7-6	-	CASSVDMNTEAFF	TGTGCCAGCAGCGTCGACATGAACACTGAAGCTTTCTTC
TRBD1	TRBJ1-2	TRBV7-2	few	CASSPGQGNYGYTF	TGTGCCAGCAGCCCTGGACAGGGGAACTATGGCTACACCTTC
TRBD2	TRBJ2-1	TRBV6-6	-	CASSLAGGPTEQFF	TGTGCCAGCAGCCTAGCGGGGGGGCCGACTGAGCAGTTCTTC
TRBD1	TRBJ1-1	TRBV7-2	-	CASSPQGPGTGLNTEAFF	TGTGCCAGCAGCCCGCAAGGCCCCGGGACAGGATTGAACACTGAAGCTTTCTTT
TRBD1	TRBJ2-1	TRBV5-4	few	CASSAPGQGLYEQFF	TGTGCCAGCAGCGCACCGGGACAGGGGTTGTATGAGCAGTTCTTC
TRBD2	TRBJ2-7	TRBV11-2	-	CASSLAGGGWEQYF	TGTGCCAGCAGCCTTGCCGGGGGGGGCTGGGAGCAGTACTTC